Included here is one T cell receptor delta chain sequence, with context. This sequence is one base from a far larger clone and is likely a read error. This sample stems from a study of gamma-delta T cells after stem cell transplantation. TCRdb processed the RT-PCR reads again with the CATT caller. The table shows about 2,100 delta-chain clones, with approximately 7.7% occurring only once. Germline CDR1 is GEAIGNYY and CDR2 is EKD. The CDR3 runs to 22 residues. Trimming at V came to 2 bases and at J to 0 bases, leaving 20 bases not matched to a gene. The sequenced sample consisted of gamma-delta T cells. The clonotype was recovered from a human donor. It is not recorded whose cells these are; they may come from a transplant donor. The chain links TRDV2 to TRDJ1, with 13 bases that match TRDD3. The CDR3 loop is CACDKMKLGDTDVSLYTDKLIF. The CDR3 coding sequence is TGTGCCTGTGACAAGATGAAACTGGGGGATACGGACGTCTCCCTGTACACCGATAAACTCATCTTT.